Listed below are T cell receptor beta chains from one sample, sequenced in a study of blood T cell repertoires in COVID-19. Using immunoSEQ multiplex PCR, the repertoire was profiled, and TCRdb retains in-frame clones only, with some absent. The profile shows approximately 150,000 clones, roughly 86% of them singletons. Sequenced: peripheral blood. These TCRs come from a woman aged 45 to 65 with acute or convalescent COVID-19. CDR3s include the opening cysteine and the closing phenylalanine or tryptophan. The D gene is left open where the match is weak. Clone size is shown for a subset of rows, as once, few, many or a class of expanded clone.

clone size,D gene,V gene,J gene,CDR3 protein,CDR3 DNA
.,.,TRBV2,TRBJ1-6,CASSGGIEQGSFSPLHF,TGTGCCAGCAGTGGGGGGATCGAACAGGGATCATTTTCACCCCTCCACTTT
.,.,TRBV2,TRBJ2-3,CALNDGASTDTQYF,TGTGCCTTGAACGACGGAGCTAGCACAGATACGCAGTATTTT
.,TRBD1,TRBV24-1,TRBJ1-2,CATSDSGTGAYGYTF,TGTGCCACCAGTGACTCCGGGACAGGGGCCTATGGCTACACCTTC
.,.,TRBV3-1/TRBV3-2,TRBJ1-4,CASSQAAGANEKLFF,TGTGCCAGCAGCCAAGCGGCAGGGGCAAATGAAAAACTGTTTTTT
.,.,TRBV2,TRBJ2-3,CATVVGGGADTQYF,TGTGCCACAGTTGTGGGGGGGGGCGCAGATACGCAGTATTTT
.,TRBD1,TRBV24-1,TRBJ1-1,CATSAPGQGLNTEAFF,TGTGCCACCAGTGCGCCGGGACAGGGGTTGAACACTGAAGCTTTCTTT
once,TRBD2,TRBV10-3,TRBJ2-1,CATIPGGLYNEQFF,TGTGCCACCATACCCGGGGGGTTATACAATGAGCAGTTCTTC
few,TRBD1,TRBV2,TRBJ2-2,CASSFQGTGRTAGELFF,TGTGCCAGCAGTTTCCAGGGGACAGGTCGAACAGCCGGGGAGCTGTTTTTT
.,.,TRBV7-3,TRBJ2-3,CASSLTSLGGPDTQYF,TGTGCCAGCAGCTTAACGTCGCTAGGCGGGCCAGATACGCAGTATTTT
.,.,TRBV27,TRBJ2-1,CASSFIRAVGTYNEQFF,TGTGCCAGCAGTTTTATAAGAGCGGTGGGGACCTACAATGAGCAGTTCTTC
.,TRBD1,TRBV19,TRBJ2-5,CASSIGQGIETQYF,TGTGCCAGTAGTATAGGACAGGGAATAGAGACCCAGTACTTC
.,TRBD1,TRBV6-5,TRBJ1-4,CASRVGQADNEKLFF,TGTGCCAGCAGAGTTGGACAGGCAGATAATGAAAAACTGTTTTTT
.,TRBD1,TRBV19,TRBJ1-4,CASSTQGAANEKLFF,TGTGCCAGTAGTACGCAGGGGGCAGCTAATGAAAAACTGTTTTTT
.,.,TRBV24-1,TRBJ2-2,CATSAGTNTGELFF,TGTGCCACCAGCGCGGGAACGAACACCGGGGAGCTGTTTTTT
.,TRBD2,TRBV5-1,TRBJ2-1,CASSPGGGSAYNEQFF,TGCGCCAGCAGCCCGGGAGGGGGGTCCGCCTACAATGAGCAGTTCTTC
.,.,TRBV5-1,TRBJ1-5,CASSLDLRQPQHF,TGCGCCAGCAGCTTGGATCTGAGGCAGCCCCAGCATTTT
.,.,TRBV2,TRBJ1-2,CASSERNRDTF,TGTGCCAGCAGTGAAAGGAATCGGGACACCTTC
.,.,TRBV3-1/TRBV3-2,TRBJ2-2,CASSRRGRDGELFF,TGTGCCAGCAGCCGGAGGGGTCGGGATGGGGAGCTGTTTTTT
.,.,TRBV28,TRBJ1-1,CASSLWRTEAFF,TGTGCCAGCAGTTTATGGCGCACTGAAGCTTTCTTT
.,.,TRBV7-9,TRBJ1-1,CAARSGGSVNTEAFF,TGTGCTGCACGCAGCGGAGGGTCGGTGAACACTGAAGCTTTCTTT
once,.,TRBV30,TRBJ1-2,CAWRSYWGAYTF,TGTGCCTGGAGGAGCTATTGGGGAGCGTACACCTTC
.,.,TRBV5-4,TRBJ1-1,CASSLGGPRVNTEAFF,TGTGCCAGCAGCTTGGGGGGGCCAAGGGTGAACACTGAAGCTTTCTTT
.,.,TRBV5-4,TRBJ2-7,CASSLEAGPYEQYF,TGTGCCAGCAGCTTGGAGGCGGGGCCCTACGAGCAGTACTTC
.,TRBD1,TRBV28,TRBJ1-6,CASSPGQGGHSPLHF,TGTGCCAGCAGCCCTGGACAGGGAGGCCATTCACCCCTCCACTTT
.,.,TRBV10-3,TRBJ2-1,CAISESKLDPYNEQFF,TGTGCCATCAGTGAGTCGAAATTAGATCCCTACAATGAGCAGTTCTTC
.,.,TRBV19,TRBJ1-2,CASSWRYYGYTF,TGTGCCAGTAGTTGGAGATACTATGGCTACACCTTC
.,.,TRBV27,TRBJ1-2,CASSFHSTEPIYGYTF,TGTGCCAGCAGTTTCCACTCGACAGAACCTATCTATGGCTACACCTTC
.,.,TRBV19,TRBJ2-2,CASSIYRNTGELFF,TGTGCCAGTAGTATCTACAGGAACACCGGGGAGCTGTTTTTT
.,TRBD2,TRBV5-1,TRBJ2-4,CASSPGTSGMGNIQYF,TGCGCCAGCAGCCCAGGGACTAGCGGGATGGGTAACATTCAGTACTTC
.,TRBD1,TRBV11-2,TRBJ1-1,CASSSRTGLNTEAFF,TGTGCCAGCAGCTCCCGGACAGGATTGAACACTGAAGCTTTCTTT
.,.,TRBV10-3,TRBJ1-5,CATQQGVGNQPQHF,TGTGCCACACAACAGGGAGTCGGCAATCAGCCCCAGCATTTT
.,.,TRBV6-1,TRBJ1-6,CASSEARTYNSPLHF,TGTGCCAGCAGTGAAGCGCGTACCTATAATTCACCCCTCCACTTT
.,TRBD1,TRBV7-2,TRBJ1-2,CASSLRDRGIGGYTF,TGTGCCAGCAGCTTAAGGGACAGGGGAATAGGTGGCTACACCTTC
.,TRBD1,TRBV5-1,TRBJ1-5,CASSWGQISNQPQHF,TGCGCCAGCAGCTGGGGACAGATTAGCAATCAGCCCCAGCATTTT
.,.,TRBV6-5,TRBJ1-5,CASSTGTVNQPQHF,TGTGCCAGCAGTACAGGGACGGTCAATCAGCCCCAGCATTTT
.,.,TRBV7-8,TRBJ2-5,CASSFFRGFQETQYF,TGTGCCAGCAGCTTCTTCCGGGGATTCCAAGAGACCCAGTACTTC
.,.,TRBV6-2/TRBV6-3,TRBJ2-2,CASSYSARATGELFF,TGTGCCAGCAGTTACTCTGCCAGGGCCACCGGGGAGCTGTTTTTT
.,TRBD2,TRBV30,TRBJ2-1,CAWSAPPGLAASSYNEQFF,TGTGCCTGGAGTGCGCCCCCGGGACTAGCGGCAAGCTCCTACAATGAGCAGTTCTTC
.,.,TRBV30,TRBJ1-4,CAWTLGLPTNEKLFF,TGTGCCTGGACTCTGGGGCTTCCAACTAATGAAAAACTGTTTTTT
.,.,TRBV12-3/TRBV12-4,TRBJ2-7,CASSPGTDEQYF,TGTGCCAGCAGCCCCGGGACTGACGAGCAGTACTTC
.,TRBD2,TRBV3-1/TRBV3-2,TRBJ2-3,CASSQLGGRNTDTQYF,TGTGCCAGCAGCCAACTTGGCGGGAGGAACACAGATACGCAGTATTTT
.,TRBD1,TRBV19,TRBJ2-6,CASSAWTGPSGANVLTF,TGTGCCAGTAGTGCTTGGACAGGCCCCTCTGGGGCCAACGTCCTGACTTTC
.,.,TRBV19,TRBJ1-5,CASSIRNGGNQPQHF,TGTGCCAGTAGCATTCGGAACGGGGGCAATCAGCCCCAGCATTTT
once,TRBD2,TRBV2,TRBJ2-1,CASERDTGTSGRGSYNEQFF,TGTGCCAGCGAGAGGGATACCGGGACTAGCGGGAGGGGCTCCTACAATGAGCAGTTCTTC
.,.,TRBV7-9,TRBJ1-6,CASSFVGGVSPLHF,TGTGCCAGCAGCTTTGTAGGGGGGGTTTCACCCCTCCACTTT
.,TRBD1,TRBV5-6,TRBJ2-3,CASSLVTQGETDTQYF,TGTGCCAGCAGCTTGGTCACTCAGGGGGAGACAGATACGCAGTATTTT
.,.,TRBV19,TRBJ1-4,CASSMGSHNEKLFF,TGTGCCAGTAGTATGGGCAGTCATAATGAAAAACTGTTTTTT
.,TRBD1,TRBV5-6,TRBJ2-7,CASSLGQGGEQYF,TGTGCCAGCAGCCTGGGACAGGGTGGCGAGCAGTACTTC
.,TRBD1,TRBV5-6,TRBJ1-5,CASSLRVGQAHQPQHF,TGTGCCAGCAGCTTGAGGGTGGGACAGGCCCATCAGCCCCAGCATTTT
.,.,TRBV9,TRBJ1-1,CASSARQVNTEAFF,TGTGCCAGCAGCGCAAGACAAGTCAACACTGAAGCTTTCTTT
few,TRBD1,TRBV7-9,TRBJ2-7,CASSPTGGSSYEQYF,TGTGCCAGCAGCCCGACAGGGGGTAGCTCCTACGAGCAGTACTTC
.,.,TRBV27,TRBJ2-5,CASSFSTGNFETQYF,TGTGCCAGCAGTTTCTCCACCGGTAATTTCGAGACCCAGTACTTC
.,.,TRBV6-1,TRBJ1-2,CASSEADRLVYGYTF,TGTGCCAGCAGTGAAGCCGACAGGTTGGTCTATGGCTACACCTTC
.,TRBD2,TRBV7-2,TRBJ2-7,CASSPRDYLYEQYF,TGTGCCAGCAGCCCTCGGGACTACCTCTACGAGCAGTACTTC
.,.,TRBV28,TRBJ2-7,CATYRPPRYEQYF,TGTGCCACCTACCGACCCCCCAGGTACGAGCAGTACTTC
.,TRBD1,TRBV25-1,TRBJ1-2,CASSETGGAGYGYTF,TGTGCCAGCAGTGAAACAGGGGGCGCAGGCTATGGCTACACCTTC
.,TRBD2,TRBV10-1,TRBJ2-2,CASSELTSGANTGELFF,TGCGCCAGCAGTGAACTAACTAGCGGAGCGAACACCGGGGAGCTGTTTTTT